The TCR beta chain described here comes from a study of beta chain features in type 1 diabetes. After removal of 8 bases from V and 5 bases from J, the junction contained 11 bases not matched to a gene. Germline values: CDR1 SQVTM, CDR2 ANQGSEA. The CDR3 covers 13 residues. Notes on this clone: What it binds is not known.

Study-level findings and limits: The naive, central memory and Treg TCRB repertoires of patients appeared to be more similar to one another than those of healthy donors. Among type 1 diabetes patients, VDJ junctions had fewer insertions and more deletions. Shortening that was moderate but significant affected the TCRB CDR3s of Type 1 diabetes patients in all four CD4+ subsets.

The study reverse transcribed the entire isolated RNA, so it sequenced expressed TCRB transcripts. Using immunoSEQ multiplex PCR, the repertoire was profiled, and TCRdb retains in-frame clones only, with some absent. The data hold about 290,000 clones, with around 7.8% observed a single time. The specimen sequenced was central memory CD4+ T cells from blood. The sequence derives from a woman aged 18-29 years in good health. V and J are TRBV29-1 and TRBJ2-5, with 7 bases aligning to TRBD1. This CDR3 is CSLSNTGAETQYF. CDR3 DNA sequence: TGCAGCCTGAGCAATACAGGGGCCGAGACCCAGTACTTC.